These 22 T cell receptor beta chains originate from one sample sequenced in a study of blood T cell repertoires in COVID-19. Sequenced by immunoSEQ multiplex PCR; TCRdb stores in-frame clones only, minus some. The sample yields about 200,000 clones, 70% to 90% seen once. The sample consisted of peripheral blood. Receptors originate from a man aged 45 to 65 with COVID-19, enrolled during active disease.

V gene TRBV10-1 combines with J gene TRBJ1-1, with a possible D match to TRBD1 (6 bases). The germline V gene has CDR1 WNHNN and CDR2 SYGVQD (reference sequence). V gave up 4 bases and J gave up 3 bases, with 9 bases separating them. This CDR3 is built from 13 residues. DNA of the CDR3: TGCGCCAGCAGTGGGACAGACTACACTGAAGCTTTCTTT. Amino acids: CASSGTDYTEAFF.

This chain uses TRBV30 with TRBJ2-3, with 9 bases matching TRBD2. CDR3 size: 14 residues. The junction had 2 bases not matched to a gene; V was cut back by 0 bases and J by 4 bases. Germline CDR1 is GTSNPN and CDR2 is SVGIG (reference sequence). The CDR3 DNA reads as TGTGCCTGGAGTGTGCTAGCGGGGTCAGATACGCAGTATTTT. This gives the protein CAWSVLAGSDTQYF.

The chain is built from TRBV5-4 and TRBJ2-2; D remains ambiguous. Per germline, CDR1 SGHNT and CDR2 YYREEE (reference sequence). This CDR3 has 14 residues. V was pared by 0 bases and J by 4 bases, with 7 bases between. The CDR3 region has the DNA TGTGCCAGCAGCTTGGCCCTGAGCACCGGGGAGCTGTTTTTT. It codes for CASSLALSTGELFF.

The DNA of the CDR3 is TGTGCCAGCAGGGGGGGGTTGGAGACCCAGTACTTC. This gives the protein CASRGGLETQYF. J is TRBJ2-5 and V is TRBV12-3 or TRBV12-4; 7 bases align to TRBD2. The V gene end was trimmed by 6 bases and the J gene end by 5 bases; junction bases not matched to a gene: 3. This CDR3 comprises 12 residues.

The chain employs TRBV6-4 and TRBJ2-3; weak D call: TRBD1 (5 bases). In germline, CDR1 is MRHNA, CDR2 SNTAGT. This CDR3 has 15 residues. Trimming shortened V by 6 bases and J by 1 base, and 14 bases separated the two germline ends. Here the CDR3 reads CASRPRPGRTDTQYF. The CDR3 nucleotides read TGTGCCAGCAGACCTAGACCAGGGCGCACAGATACGCAGTATTTT.

The J gene is TRBJ2-6, the V gene TRBV4-3; 7 bases fit TRBD1. Germline CDR1 LGHNA, CDR2 YSLEER. V was pared by 3 bases and J by 0 bases, with 5 bases of the junction left unmatched. This CDR3 is built from 17 residues. CDR3 amino acids: CASSQETGPSGANVLTF. The CDR3 DNA reads TGCGCCAGCAGCCAGGAGACAGGGCCCTCTGGGGCCAACGTCCTGACTTTC.

The chain recombines TRBV5-1 with TRBJ2-2; 14 bases match TRBD2. The CDR3 sequence is 19 residues long. The germline V gene has CDR1 SGHRS and CDR2 YFSETQ. The trim removed 0 bases at V and 0 bases at J, leaving 4 bases unmatched. This CDR3 is CASSLEGLAGVANTGELFF. In nucleotides, the CDR3 is TGCGCCAGCAGCTTGGAGGGACTAGCGGGGGTGGCGAACACCGGGGAGCTGTTTTTT.

This chain connects TRBV2 to TRBJ1-5; D is unclear. V lost 3 bases, J lost 7 bases, and 13 bases lay in between. The V gene's germline CDR1 is SNHLY and CDR2 FYNNEI. CDR3 size: 14 residues. CDR3 sequence reads: CASSDLVVGQPQHF. DNA of the CDR3: TGTGCCAGCAGTGATCTCGTGGTCGGGCAGCCCCAGCATTTT.

The CDR3 DNA follows: TGTGCCAGCAGTTTTTGGCGGGAGGGAAACAATGAGCAGTTCTTC. Translating gives CASSFWREGNNEQFF. The chain couples TRBV27 to TRBJ2-1; 9 nucleotides agree with TRBD2. In germline, CDR1 is MNHEY, CDR2 SMNVEV (reference sequence). The ends lost 3 bases at V and 5 bases at J; junction bases unmatched: 5. The CDR3 spans 15 residues.

This chain uses TRBV5-1 with TRBJ2-5; 14 bases match TRBD2. This CDR3 is 17 amino acids long. Losses at the gene ends were 4 bases for V and 6 bases for J; bases not matched to a gene: 11. Germline V CDR1 and CDR2: SGHRS, YFSETQ. CDR3 coding DNA: TGCGCCAGCAGCCCGGGACTAGCGGGAGTAGTCGCTAAGACCCAGTACTTC. Its protein product is CASSPGLAGVVAKTQYF.

The V gene is TRBV10-3, the J gene TRBJ2-2; TRBD1 agrees at 9 bases. Germline CDR1 reads ENHRY; CDR2 reads SYGVKD. There are 17 residues in the CDR3. V trimming: 4 bases; J trimming: 1 base; junction bases outside the gene matches: 7. The chain's CDR3 is CAISGNRDRENTGELFF. The DNA for the CDR3 is TGTGCCATCAGTGGAAACCGGGACAGGGAGAACACCGGGGAGCTGTTTTTT.

The chain is built from TRBV5-4 and TRBJ2-2; D perhaps matches TRBD2 (9 bases). Germline V gene sequence: CDR1 SGHNT, CDR2 YYREEE (reference sequence). V gave up 4 bases and J gave up 4 bases, with 17 bases separating them. The CDR3 totals 16 residues. Here the CDR3 DNA reads TGTGCCAGCAGCCCAGGGGGCGGGAGGGGCACCGGGGAGCTGTTTTTT. This gives the protein CASSPGGGRGTGELFF.

This sequence joins TRBV19 and TRBJ1-5; 8 nucleotides match TRBD1. V trimming: 7 bases; J trimming: 6 bases; junction bases outside the gene matches: 8. The germline CDR1 and CDR2 sequences are LNHDA and SQIVND (reference sequence). This CDR3 has 14 amino acids. The CDR3 is CASKNRGLVQPQHF. Here the CDR3 DNA reads TGTGCCAGTAAGAACAGGGGGTTGGTTCAGCCCCAGCATTTT.

J is TRBJ1-1 and V is TRBV18, with no clear D. Per germline, CDR1 KGHSH and CDR2 LQKENI. The CDR3 sequence is 13 residues long. V was shortened by 2 bases and J by 3 bases, with 7 bases between the two germline ends. CDR3 sequence reads: CASSPVADTEAFF. The CDR3 bases are TGTGCCAGCTCACCAGTAGCGGACACTGAAGCTTTCTTT.

The CDR3 DNA reads TGTGCCAGCAGTGTTAGGGGTACGGGAAACACCATATATTTT. This gives the protein CASSVRGTGNTIYF. V is TRBV2 and J is TRBJ1-3, with a possible D match to TRBD1 (5 bases). This CDR3 is built from 14 residues. Looked up from germline, CDR1 is SNHLY and CDR2 is FYNNEI. The V gene lost 4 bases and the J gene lost 4 bases, with 11 bases spanning the gap.

The J gene is TRBJ1-5, the V gene TRBV6-5, with a weak D call TRBD1 (5 bases). Germline values: CDR1 MNHEY, CDR2 SVGAGI. This CDR3 has 13 residues. V lost 8 bases and J lost 1, with 9 bases in between. The CDR3 DNA follows: TGTGCCAGCCGCCCAGGGAGCAATCAGCCCCAGCATTTT. Translated, it gives CASRPGSNQPQHF.

The genes are TRBV7-3 and TRBJ1-6; TRBD1 aligns across 8 bases. The ends lost 1 base at V and 8 bases at J; junction bases unmatched: 4. CDR1 is SGHTA and CDR2 is FQGTGA in the germline V gene. The CDR3 consists of 15 residues. CDR3 bases: TGTGCCAGCAGCTTAATTGGACAGGGTTATTCACCCCTCCACTTT. Its translation: CASSLIGQGYSPLHF.

V is TRBV5-6 and J is TRBJ1-5; TRBD1 agrees at 7 bases. Trimming removed 0 bases from V and 4 bases from J; junction bases left unmatched: 4. Germline CDR1 and CDR2: SGHDT and YYEEEE. The CDR3 runs to 15 residues. CDR3: CASSLGQGGNQPQHF. CDR3 in DNA: TGTGCCAGCAGCTTGGGGCAGGGGGGAAATCAGCCCCAGCATTTT.

This chain uses TRBV30 with TRBJ2-3; D gene ambiguous. The CDR3 runs 16 residues. CDR1 GTSNPN and CDR2 SVGIG come from the germline V gene (reference sequence). The V gene lost 2 bases and the J gene lost 0 bases, with 15 bases spanning the gap. DNA for the CDR3: TGTGCCTGGAGTCCTCCAGGTTACTCTAGCACAGATACGCAGTATTTT. The encoded protein is CAWSPPGYSSTDTQYF.

This clone was counted a few times. V and J are TRBV9 and TRBJ1-6; 7 nucleotides agree with TRBD1. The CDR3 extends over 16 amino acids. Germline-derived CDR1 and CDR2 are SGDLS and YYNGEE. The V gene end was trimmed by 4 bases and the J gene end by 6 bases; junction bases not matched to a gene: 10. The DNA of the CDR3 is TGTGCCAGCAGCCACAGCCCGGACAGGCCTAATTCACCCCTCCACTTT. Amino acid sequence: CASSHSPDRPNSPLHF.

Here the CDR3 DNA reads TGTGCCAGCATTACTAGCGGGAGGATTAATGAGCAGTTCTTC. Translation: CASITSGRINEQFF. The chain joins TRBV2 to TRBJ2-1; 12 positions match TRBD2. V lost 7 bases to trimming and J lost 7 bases; unmatched junction nucleotides: 5. This CDR3 region has 14 residues. Germline V gives CDR1 SNHLY, CDR2 FYNNEI.

J is TRBJ2-2 and V is TRBV9; no clear D. The CDR3 has 16 residues. The V end lost 4 bases, the J end lost 2 bases, and 15 bases lay between the germline ends. CDR1 and CDR2 from the germline V gene are SGDLS and YYNGEE. CDR3 sequence reads: CASSPRGSYNTGELFF. As DNA, the CDR3 is TGTGCCAGCAGCCCGAGAGGCTCTTATAACACCGGGGAGCTGTTTTTT.